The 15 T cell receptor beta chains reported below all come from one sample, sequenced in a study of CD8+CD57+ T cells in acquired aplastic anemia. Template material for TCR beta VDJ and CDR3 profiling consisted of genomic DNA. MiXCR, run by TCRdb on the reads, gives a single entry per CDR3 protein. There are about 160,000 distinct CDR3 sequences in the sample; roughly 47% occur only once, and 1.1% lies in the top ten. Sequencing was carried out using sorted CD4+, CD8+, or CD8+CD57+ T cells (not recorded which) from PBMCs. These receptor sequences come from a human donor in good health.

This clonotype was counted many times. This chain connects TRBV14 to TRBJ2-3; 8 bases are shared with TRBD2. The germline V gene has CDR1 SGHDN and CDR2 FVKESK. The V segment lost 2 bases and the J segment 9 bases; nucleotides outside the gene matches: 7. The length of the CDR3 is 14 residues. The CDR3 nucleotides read TGTGCCAGCAGCCAAAGACTAGCGTTGAGCACGCAGTATTTT. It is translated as CASSQRLALSTQYF. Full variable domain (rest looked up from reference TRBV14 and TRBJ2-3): EAGVTQFPSHSVIEKGQTVTLRCDPISGHDNLYWYRRVMGKEIKFLLHFVKESKQDESGMPNNRFLAERTGGTYSTLKVQPAELEDSGVYFCASSQRLALSTQYFGPGTRLTVL.

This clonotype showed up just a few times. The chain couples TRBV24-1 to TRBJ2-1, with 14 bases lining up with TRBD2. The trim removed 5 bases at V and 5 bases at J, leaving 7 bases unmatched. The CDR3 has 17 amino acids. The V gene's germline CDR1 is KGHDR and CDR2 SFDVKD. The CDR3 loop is CATSGGGTSGRDNEQFF. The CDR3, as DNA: TGTGCCACCAGTGGCGGAGGGACTAGCGGGAGAGACAATGAGCAGTTCTTC.

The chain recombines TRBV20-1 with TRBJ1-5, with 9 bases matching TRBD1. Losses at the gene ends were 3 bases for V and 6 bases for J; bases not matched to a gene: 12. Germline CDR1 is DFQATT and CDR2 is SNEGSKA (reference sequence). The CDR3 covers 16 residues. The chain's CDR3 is CSASKMGTGIRQPQHF. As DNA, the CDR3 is TGCAGTGCTAGTAAGATGGGGACAGGGATCCGTCAGCCCCAGCATTTT.

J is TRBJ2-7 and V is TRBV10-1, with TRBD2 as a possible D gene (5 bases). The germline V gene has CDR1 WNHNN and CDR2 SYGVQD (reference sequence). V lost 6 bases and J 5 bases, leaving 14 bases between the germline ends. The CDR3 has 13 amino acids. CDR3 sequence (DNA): TGCGCCAGCAGCGGGAACGGACGGAACGAGCAGTACTTC. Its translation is CASSGNGRNEQYF.

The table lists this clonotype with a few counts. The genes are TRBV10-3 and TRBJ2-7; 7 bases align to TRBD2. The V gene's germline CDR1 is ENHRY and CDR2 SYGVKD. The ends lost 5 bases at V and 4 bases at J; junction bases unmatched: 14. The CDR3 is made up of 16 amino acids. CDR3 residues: CAISSSRPGGGYEQYF. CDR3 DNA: TGTGCCATCAGTTCGTCACGACCGGGGGGAGGGTACGAGCAGTACTTC.

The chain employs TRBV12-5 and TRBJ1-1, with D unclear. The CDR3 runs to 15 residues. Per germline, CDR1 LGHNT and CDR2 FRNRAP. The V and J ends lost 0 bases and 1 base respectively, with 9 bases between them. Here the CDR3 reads CASGLVTRGNTEAFF. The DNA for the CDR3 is TGTGCTAGTGGTTTGGTAACCCGGGGGAACACTGAAGCTTTCTTT.

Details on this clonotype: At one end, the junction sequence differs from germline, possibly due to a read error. The CDR3 protein is CAGSVTVDEQFF. CDR3 DNA: TGTGCCGGCAGCGTAACGGTAGATGAGCAGTTCTTT. The V and J genes are TRBV9 and TRBJ2-1; D is unresolved. The length of the CDR3 is 12 residues. The germline CDR1 and CDR2 sequences are SGDLS and YYNGEE. Based on the CDR3 plus reference TRBV9 and TRBJ2-1, the full variable domain is DSGVTQTPKHLITATGQRVTLRCSPRSGDLSVYWYQQSLDQGLQFLIQYYNGEERAKGNILERFSAQQFPDLHSELNLSSLELGDSALYFCAGSVTVDEQFFGPGTRLTVL.

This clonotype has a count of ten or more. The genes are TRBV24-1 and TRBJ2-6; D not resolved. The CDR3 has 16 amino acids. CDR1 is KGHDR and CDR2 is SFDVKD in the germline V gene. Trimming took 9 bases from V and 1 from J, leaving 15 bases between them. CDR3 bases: TGTGCCACCTCCGACTGGGGTGTTTCTGGGGCCAACGTCCTGACTTTC. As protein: CATSDWGVSGANVLTF.

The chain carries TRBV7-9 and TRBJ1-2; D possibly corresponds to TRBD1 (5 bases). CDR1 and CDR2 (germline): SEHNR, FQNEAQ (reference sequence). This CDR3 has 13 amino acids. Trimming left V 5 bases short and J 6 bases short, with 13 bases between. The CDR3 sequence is CASSRSGLDGYTF. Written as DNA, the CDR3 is TGTGCCAGCAGCCGATCGGGACTGGATGGCTACACCTTC.

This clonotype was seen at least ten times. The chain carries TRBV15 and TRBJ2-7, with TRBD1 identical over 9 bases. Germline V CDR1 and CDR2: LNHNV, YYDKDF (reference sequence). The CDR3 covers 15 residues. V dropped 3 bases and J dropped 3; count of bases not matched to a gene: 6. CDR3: CATSRNRDRDYEQYF. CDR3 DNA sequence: TGTGCCACCAGCAGGAACCGGGACAGGGACTACGAGCAGTACTTC.

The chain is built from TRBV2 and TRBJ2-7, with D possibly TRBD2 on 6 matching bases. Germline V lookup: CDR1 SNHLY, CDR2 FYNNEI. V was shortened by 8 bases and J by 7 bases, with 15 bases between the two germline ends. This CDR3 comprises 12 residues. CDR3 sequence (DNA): TGTGCCAGCTGGGGGGTCATCAATGAGCAGTACTTC. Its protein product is CASWGVINEQYF.

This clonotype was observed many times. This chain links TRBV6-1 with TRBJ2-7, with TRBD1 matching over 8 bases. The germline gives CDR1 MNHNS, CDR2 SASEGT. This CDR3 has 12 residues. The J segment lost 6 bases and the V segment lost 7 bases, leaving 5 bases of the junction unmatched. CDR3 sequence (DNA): TGTGCCAGCATAAGAGACAGGGGCGAGCAGTACTTC. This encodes CASIRDRGEQYF.

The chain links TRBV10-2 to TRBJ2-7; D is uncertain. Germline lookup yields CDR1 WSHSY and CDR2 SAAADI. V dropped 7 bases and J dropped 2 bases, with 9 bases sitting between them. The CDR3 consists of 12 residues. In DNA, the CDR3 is TGCGCCAGCACGGGCAGAGCCTACGAGCAGTACTTC. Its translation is CASTGRAYEQYF.

CDR3 in DNA: TGCAGTGCTTTCCTAGCGCCGACCAATCATGAGCAGTTCTTC. It encodes CSAFLAPTNHEQFF. The rearrangement uses TRBV20-1 and TRBJ2-1, with D possibly TRBD2 on 6 matching bases. Per germline, CDR1 DFQATT and CDR2 SNEGSKA (reference sequence). Trimming took 5 bases from V and 8 from J, leaving 19 bases between them. The CDR3 sequence is 14 residues long.

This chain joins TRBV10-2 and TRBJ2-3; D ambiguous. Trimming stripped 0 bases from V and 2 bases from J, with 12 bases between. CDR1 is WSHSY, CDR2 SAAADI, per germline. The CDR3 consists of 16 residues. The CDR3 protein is CASSESYRRATDTQYF. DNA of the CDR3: TGCGCCAGCAGTGAGTCCTACCGAAGGGCCACAGATACGCAGTATTTT.